The source of this T cell receptor beta chain is a study of shared clonotypes between healthy human individuals (dated by TCRdb to the early 2020s). General notes on the study: The cohort included a few men and a couple of women between 18 and 49 years of age. For each donor, CD4 naive and CD4 memory were each given three plates, CD8 naive was given two plates, and CD8 memory was given one plate. The study deeply sequenced blood TCR repertoires of five healthy adults to estimate repertoire size and the extent of clonotype sharing between individuals. Different laboratories and diverse techniques were used to prepare libraries and sequence TCR repertoires, to increase sequencing depth and limit assay-specific biases. Each donor's leukapheresis produced roughly between roughly 0.85 and 9.5 billion PBMCs.

Donors were healthy HIV-negative adults with no recently reported acute infections or vaccinations. Every donor was a Caucasian adult residing in Nashville, Tennessee, USA. Magnetic negative selection was used to enrich CD4+ T cells, after which naive cells were positively selected on CD45RA and the negative fraction became the memory subset. After blood collection by leukapheresis, PBMCs were isolated using Ficoll-Histopaque density gradient centrifugation and then cryopreserved in the vapor phase of liquid nitrogen. Analytical flow cytometry was used to check the purity and quantity of every magnetically sorted T cell population. Each sorted fraction had its genomic DNA isolated and then quantified by UV absorbance on a Nanodrop 2000c. The trim is 1 base for V and 8 bases for J, with a gap of 12 bases between the germline ends. The CDR3 covers 13 residues, taking in both the cysteine and the phenylalanine. The read is trimmed to its CDR3 DNA, 39 bases read in frame from base 1. The germline V gene (reference sequence) gives CDR1 as SGHKS and CDR2 as YYEKEE.

General study outcomes and caveats: Only blood was sampled, and tissue TCR repertoires likely differ from those in blood. Naive subsets generally had larger estimated clonotype richness than memory subsets. Because the study included only a small number of donors, the genetic and exposure-history diversity represented was limited. Compared with non-shared clonotypes, clonotypes shared by all four sorted-subset donors had higher generation probabilities. Across several donors, roughly 5.4% of naive CD4, more than 3% of naive CD8, 2.3% of memory CD4, and approximately 0.4% of memory CD8 clonotypes were shared. Pairwise subsampling indicated that sequencing depth was expected to affect the degree of clonotype sharing among donors. Even with the large sequencing depth, rarefaction of the sorted-subset datasets indicated that sequencing was incomplete.

Using the deep immunoSEQ assay, multiplex PCR amplified TCR CDR3 regions from genomic DNA. For each cell subset, the extracted genomic DNA was distributed evenly across all wells of several immunoSEQ 96-well plates, and each plate served as one replicate. For sorted subsets, around 200 ng genomic DNA, equal to 25,000 to 35,000 T cell genomes, was loaded into each replicate PCR. Purified libraries were measured with a Qubit 3.0 fluorometer, size-checked on a Bioanalyzer 2100, and measured again with the KAPA Library Quantification kit. Every immunoSEQ 96-well plate was sequenced on a dedicated single-read 150-cycle Illumina NextSeq 550 flow cell. The paper's processing steps were these. Because only junctional sequences without quality scores were contained in the immunoSEQ output, filtering matching that applied to full-length reads could not be performed. To assign V/J genes and CDR3, sequences were annotated against IMGT germline references using PyIR, a Python wrapper for IgBLAST v1.9. Reads with weak V/J assignments (E-value above 1e-6), missing CDR3, stop codons, out-of-frame junctions, or ambiguous translated residues were removed. V3J clonotypes were defined as sequences sharing the same inferred V gene, J gene, and CDR3 amino acid sequence. To compute the percentage overlap between repertoires, the number of shared unique clonotypes was divided by the size of the smaller repertoire. RTK rarefaction, the Chao1 estimator, and Recon v2.1 estimates of unobserved clonotypes were used to assess repertoire richness. Generation probabilities for all TCRbeta clonotypes obtained by the gDNA method from a handful of donors were computed using OLGA. Sourced from immuneACCESS, this table was stored by TCRdb with only in-frame sequences that have V and J called. A share of the clones is absent; for the studies checked, an unresolved V gene accounts for under half, and the remainder has no known explanation. V and J calls and clone size are copied from that table; D and trimming were computed from the DNA. The sample table lists fewer than 1.8 million clones, around 98.5% of them with a count of one. Roughly 0.35% of the sample is taken by the ten largest.

To note about this clone: Its antigen remains undetermined. There are no base qualities to consult, and no much larger clone falls within one base.

The chain was built from TRBV5-5 and TRBJ1-2; no D segment can be confidently identified. This TCR was sampled from a man aged 30 to 45 in good health. The sequenced sample consisted of naive CD4+ T cells sorted from blood. Explained via the paper, the cell subset or site label denotes: CD45RA+ positively selected. The CDR3 sequence is CASSLFGGVGYTF. The sequenced DNA is TGTGCCAGCAGCTTGTTCGGTGGGGTGGGCTACACCTTC.